This T cell receptor beta chain was obtained from a study of Ad26.COV2.S vaccination and SARS-CoV-2 variants. Treatment defined: about 20 received Ad26.COV2.S at low or high dose, single or two shots; 5 received placebo; per-sample allocation not given. On day 63 after the first injection, vaccine and placebo recipients gave samples. The protocol was immunoSEQ multiplex PCR, while the TCRdb copy is restricted to in-frame clones and leaves out a portion. Among roughly 410,000 clones listed, under 90% were seen once. This specimen was peripheral blood, taken in a trial of Ad26.COV2.S vaccine versus placebo. The sequence was obtained from a person aged 18-65 years who received the Ad26.COV2.S COVID-19 vaccine or a placebo.

The CDR3 coding sequence is TGTGCCACCAGCAGTCAGGACAGGGGGCTCTCTGGGGCCAACGTCCTGACTTTC. Its protein is CATSSQDRGLSGANVLTF. The chain is built from TRBV15 and TRBJ2-6, with 11 bases that match TRBD1. CDR3 length: 18 amino acids. Unmatched junction bases numbered 4, after V lost 3 bases and J lost 0 bases. Looked up from germline, CDR1 is LNHNV and CDR2 is YYDKDF (reference sequence). The full variable domain, completed using reference TRBV15 and TRBJ2-6, is DAMVIQNPRYQVTQFGKPVTLSCSQTLNHNVMYWYQQKSSQAPKLLFHYYDKDFNNEADTPDNFQSRRPNTSFCFLDIRSPGLGDTAMYLCATSSQDRGLSGANVLTFGAGSRLTVL.